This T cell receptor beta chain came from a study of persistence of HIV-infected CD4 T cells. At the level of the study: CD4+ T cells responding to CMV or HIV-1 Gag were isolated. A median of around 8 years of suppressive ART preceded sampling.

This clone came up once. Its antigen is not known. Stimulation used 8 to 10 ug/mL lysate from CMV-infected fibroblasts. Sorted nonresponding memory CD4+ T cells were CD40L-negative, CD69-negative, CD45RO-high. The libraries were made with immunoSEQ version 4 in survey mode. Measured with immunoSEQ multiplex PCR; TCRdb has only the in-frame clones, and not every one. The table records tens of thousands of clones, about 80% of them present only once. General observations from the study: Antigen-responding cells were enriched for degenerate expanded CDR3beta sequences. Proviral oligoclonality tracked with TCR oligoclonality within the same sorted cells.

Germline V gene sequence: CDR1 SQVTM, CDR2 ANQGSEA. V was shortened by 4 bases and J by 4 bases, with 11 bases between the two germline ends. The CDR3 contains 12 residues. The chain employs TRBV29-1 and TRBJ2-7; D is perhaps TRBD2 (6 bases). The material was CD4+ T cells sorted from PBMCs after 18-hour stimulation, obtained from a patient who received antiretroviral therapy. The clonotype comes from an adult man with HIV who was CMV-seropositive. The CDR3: CSVAGDFYEQYF. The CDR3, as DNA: TGCAGCGTTGCGGGAGACTTTTACGAGCAGTACTTC.